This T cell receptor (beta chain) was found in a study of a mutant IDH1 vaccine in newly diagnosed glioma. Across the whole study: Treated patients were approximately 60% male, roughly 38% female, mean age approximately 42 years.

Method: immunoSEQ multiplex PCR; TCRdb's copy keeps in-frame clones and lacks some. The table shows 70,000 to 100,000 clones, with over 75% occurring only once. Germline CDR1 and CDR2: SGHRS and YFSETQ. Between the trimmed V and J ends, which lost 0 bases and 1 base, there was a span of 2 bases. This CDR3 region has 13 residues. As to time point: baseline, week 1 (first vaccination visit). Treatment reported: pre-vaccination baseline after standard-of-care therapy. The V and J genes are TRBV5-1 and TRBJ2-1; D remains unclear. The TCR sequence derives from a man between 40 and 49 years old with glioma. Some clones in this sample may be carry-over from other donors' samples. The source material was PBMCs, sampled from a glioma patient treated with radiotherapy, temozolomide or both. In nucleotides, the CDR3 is TGCGCCAGCAGCTTGGGTTCCTACAATGAGCAGTTCTTC. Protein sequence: CASSLGSYNEQFF. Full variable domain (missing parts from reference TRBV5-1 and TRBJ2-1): KAGVTQTPRYLIKTRGQQVTLSCSPISGHRSVSWYQQTPGQGLQFLFEYFSETQRNKGNFPGRFSGRQFSNSRSEMNVSTLELGDSALYLCASSLGSYNEQFFGPGTRLTVL.